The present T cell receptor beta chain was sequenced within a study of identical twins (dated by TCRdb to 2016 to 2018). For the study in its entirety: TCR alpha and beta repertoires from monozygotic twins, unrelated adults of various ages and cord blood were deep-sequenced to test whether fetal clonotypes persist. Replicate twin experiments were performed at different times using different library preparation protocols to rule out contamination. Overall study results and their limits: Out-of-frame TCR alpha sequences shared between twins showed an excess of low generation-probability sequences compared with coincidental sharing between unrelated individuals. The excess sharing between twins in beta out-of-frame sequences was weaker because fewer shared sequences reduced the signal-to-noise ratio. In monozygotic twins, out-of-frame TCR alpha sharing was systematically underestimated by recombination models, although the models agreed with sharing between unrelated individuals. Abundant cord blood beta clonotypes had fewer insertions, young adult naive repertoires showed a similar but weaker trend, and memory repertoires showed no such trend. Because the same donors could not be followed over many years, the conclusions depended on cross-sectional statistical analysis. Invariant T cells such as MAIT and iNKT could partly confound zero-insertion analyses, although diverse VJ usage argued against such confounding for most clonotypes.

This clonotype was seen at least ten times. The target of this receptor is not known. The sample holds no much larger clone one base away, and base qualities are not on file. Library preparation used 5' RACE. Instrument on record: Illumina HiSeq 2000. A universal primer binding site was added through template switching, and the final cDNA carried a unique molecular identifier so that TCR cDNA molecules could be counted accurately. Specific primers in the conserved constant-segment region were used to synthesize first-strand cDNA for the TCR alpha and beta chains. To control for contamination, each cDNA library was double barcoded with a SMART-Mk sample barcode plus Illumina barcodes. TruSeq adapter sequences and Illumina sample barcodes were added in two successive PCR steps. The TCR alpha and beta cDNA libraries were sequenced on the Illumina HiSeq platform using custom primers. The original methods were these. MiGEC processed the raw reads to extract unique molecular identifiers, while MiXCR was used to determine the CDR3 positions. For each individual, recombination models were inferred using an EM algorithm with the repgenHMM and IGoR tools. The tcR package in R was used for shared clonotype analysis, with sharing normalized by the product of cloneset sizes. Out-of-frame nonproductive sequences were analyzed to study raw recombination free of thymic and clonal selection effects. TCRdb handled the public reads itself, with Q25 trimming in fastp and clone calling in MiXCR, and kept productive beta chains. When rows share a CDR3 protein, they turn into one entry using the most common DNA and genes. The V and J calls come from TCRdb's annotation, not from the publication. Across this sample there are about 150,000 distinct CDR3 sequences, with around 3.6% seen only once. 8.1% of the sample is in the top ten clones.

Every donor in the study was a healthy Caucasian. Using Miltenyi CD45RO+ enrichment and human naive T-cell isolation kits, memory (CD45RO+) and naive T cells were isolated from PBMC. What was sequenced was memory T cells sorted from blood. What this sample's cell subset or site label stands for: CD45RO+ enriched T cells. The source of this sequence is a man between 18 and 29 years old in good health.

The CDR3 protein sequence reads: CASSLSDPLRDTQYF. The nucleotides are TGTGCCAGCAGCTTATCTGATCCCCTCAGGGATACGCAGTATTTT. The V gene is TRBV7-8 and the J gene is TRBJ2-3, with the D gene call left open. There are 15 amino acids in the CDR3, from cysteine to phenylalanine inclusive. Only CDR3 DNA is held: 45 bases, read in frame from base 1. At the junction V is shortened by 2 bases and J by 6 bases, with 15 bases in between. The germline V gene provides CDR1 SGHVS and CDR2 FQNEAQ.